This T cell receptor beta chain was documented in a study of cytomegalovirus exposure and HLA in healthy donors. Overall study results and limits: Reports state that TCR beta sequences accurately predicted most subjects' HLA-A and HLA-B alleles. As was reported, the classifier diagnosed cytomegalovirus status with high specificity and sensitivity.

Donors were nominally healthy when sampled, though unrecorded immune exposures were likely. The PCR used 60 Vbeta and 13 Jbeta primers. Method: immunoSEQ multiplex PCR; TCRdb's copy keeps in-frame clones and lacks some. The table includes more than 90,000 clones, roughly 82% detected once. Notes on this clone: Its antigen is unidentified.

Germline CDR1 reads SGHTS; CDR2 reads YDEGEE. This CDR3 spans 15 amino acids. With 0 bases removed from V and 2 bases from J, the gap between germline ends came to 10 bases. The sequenced sample was PBMCs. The TCR was taken from a human donor in good health. This chain links TRBV5-8 with TRBJ2-3; no clear D. DNA for the CDR3: TGTGCCAGCAGCTTGGATAGAAGAGACACAGATACGCAGTATTTT. It specifies CASSLDRRDTDTQYF.